The 19 T cell receptor beta chains given below trace back to one sample, sequenced in a study of blood T cell repertoires in COVID-19. Only in-frame clones appear in the TCRdb table, and some are missing; sequencing was by immunoSEQ multiplex PCR. This sample carries roughly 220,000 clones, roughly 86% of them seen once, and the ten largest clones take more than 2.5%. The sequenced material came from peripheral blood. The receptors derive from a man aged 60 to 69 with acute or convalescent COVID-19.

The chain employs TRBV28 and TRBJ1-1, with TRBD1 as a possible D gene (5 bases). Germline CDR1 MDHEN, CDR2 SYDVKM. Trimming stripped 10 bases from V and 3 bases from J, with 18 bases between. The CDR3 sequence is 14 residues long. For the CDR3, the DNA is TGTGCCACCCGTGTGGGGGGTGGGGACACTGAAGCTTTCTTT. It encodes CATRVGGGDTEAFF.

This clone was seen at least ten times. This specimen includes other DNA sequences encoding the same CDR3. The chain is built from TRBV11-2 and TRBJ1-5; D perhaps matches TRBD1 (6 bases). CDR3 length: 13 residues. Germline loops: CDR1 SGHAT, CDR2 FQNNGV. With 0 bases removed from V and 7 bases from J, the gap between germline ends came to 7 bases. CDR3: CASSLDRGQPQHF. The CDR3 DNA follows: TGTGCCAGCAGCTTAGACAGGGGCCAGCCCCAGCATTTT.

The chain links TRBV6-2 or TRBV6-3 to TRBJ1-1, with D possibly matching TRBD1 (6 bases). V shed 2 bases and J shed 2 bases, with 15 bases lying between them. Germline V CDR1 and CDR2: MNHEY, SVGEGT. This CDR3 contains 16 residues. CDR3 residues: CASSYTRGGPNTEAFF. The CDR3 DNA is TGTGCCAGCAGTTACACCCGGGGGGGGCCTAACACTGAAGCTTTCTTT.

This chain links TRBV7-3 with TRBJ2-7; D gene unclear. Germline CDR1 is SGHTA and CDR2 is FQGTGA. The CDR3 covers 16 residues. The V and J ends lost 2 bases and 0 bases respectively, with 14 bases between them. The CDR3 spells CASSLWAADPSYEQYF. CDR3 sequence (DNA): TGTGCCAGCAGCTTATGGGCCGCTGATCCCTCCTACGAGCAGTACTTC.

J is TRBJ1-2 and V is TRBV19; perhaps TRBD1 as D (5 bases). Germline CDR1 and CDR2: LNHDA and SQIVND (reference sequence). The CDR3 totals 14 residues. The V end was cut by 5 bases, the J end by 4 bases, with 14 bases between. CDR3 sequence (DNA): TGTGCCAGTAGTCCCACGGGGGGAGGCTATGGCTACACCTTC. Translated, it gives CASSPTGGGYGYTF.

This clone was detected only once. The DNA for the CDR3 is TGCGCCAGCAGCCGGGAAGGGGGAACCGGGGAGCTGTTTTTT. Translation: CASSREGGTGELFF. The J gene is TRBJ2-2, the V gene TRBV5-1, with D possibly matching TRBD1 (6 bases). In germline, CDR1 is SGHRS, CDR2 YFSETQ. The V and J ends lost 4 bases and 5 bases respectively, with 12 bases between them. This CDR3 has 14 residues.

This clone was seen just once. This chain links TRBV6-2 or TRBV6-3 with TRBJ2-5, with 9 bases identical to TRBD2. V lost 0 bases and J lost 5; bases outside the gene matches: 7. Germline CDR1 and CDR2: MNHEY and SVGEGT. This CDR3 is 16 amino acids long. CDR3 sequence: CASSYSLRGGLETQYF. CDR3 DNA sequence: TGTGCCAGCAGTTACTCCCTGCGGGGGGGCCTGGAGACCCAGTACTTC.

This chain links TRBV6-2 or TRBV6-3 with TRBJ2-7, with 10 positions matching TRBD1. This CDR3 spans 17 amino acids. In germline, CDR1 is MNHEY, CDR2 SVGEGT. After removal of 7 bases from V and 2 bases from J, the junction contained 14 bases not matched to a gene. The CDR3 DNA reads TGTGCCAGCATCCCCGGGACAGGGGCCGCTTTACCCTACGAGCAGTACTTC. Its translation: CASIPGTGAALPYEQYF.

Written as DNA, the CDR3 is TGCGCCAGCAGCCATCTACAGGGGGCTGGCTACGAGCAGTACTTC. Translated: CASSHLQGAGYEQYF. The chain combines TRBV4-1 with TRBJ2-7; 9 bases align to TRBD1. The germline V gene encodes CDR1 MGHRA and CDR2 YSYEKL. The CDR3 consists of 15 residues. V dropped 3 bases and J dropped 3; count of bases not matched to a gene: 6.

This chain uses TRBV5-8 with TRBJ2-1; 15 nucleotides match TRBD2. V shed 5 bases, J shed 0 bases, and the junction held 9 bases outside the gene matches. The CDR3 spans 19 residues. Germline V gene data show CDR1 as SGHTS and CDR2 as YDEGEE. The CDR3 DNA sequence: TGTGCCAGCAGATCGACGGGACTAGCGGGGGGTAGCTCCTACAATGAGCAGTTCTTC. Protein product: CASRSTGLAGGSSYNEQFF.

The chain is built from TRBV27 and TRBJ1-5, with 7 positions matching TRBD1. The CDR3 is 15 residues long. The germline V gene has CDR1 MNHEY and CDR2 SMNVEV (reference sequence). V gave up 5 bases and J gave up 1 base; unmatched junction bases: 5. CDR3 region: CASSTGQLSNQPQHF. CDR3 DNA sequence: TGTGCCAGCAGTACGGGACAGTTAAGCAATCAGCCCCAGCATTTT.

The rearrangement links TRBV7-9 to TRBJ2-5, with a possible D match to TRBD1 (6 bases). The CDR3 has 15 amino acids. Germline assignment: CDR1 SEHNR and CDR2 FQNEAQ (reference sequence). Between the trimmed V and J ends, which lost 5 bases and 0 bases, there was a span of 13 bases. The CDR3 DNA sequence: TGTGCCAGCAGCACCGGACAGACGTACCAAGAGACCCAGTACTTC. As protein: CASSTGQTYQETQYF.

The chain links TRBV7-3 to TRBJ2-2, with 10 bases lining up with TRBD2. The length of the CDR3 is 17 residues. Germline assignment: CDR1 SGHTA and CDR2 FQGTGA. V trimming: 2 bases; J trimming: 4 bases; junction bases outside the gene matches: 7. The CDR3 spells CASSLGVQRGGTGELFF. CDR3 DNA: TGTGCCAGCAGCTTAGGGGTGCAGCGGGGGGGCACCGGGGAGCTGTTTTTT.

The sample holds one count of this clone. One end of the junction varies from germline; a read error may be responsible. The chain recombines TRBV13 with TRBJ2-7; 11 bases align to TRBD1. The CDR3 has 15 residues. Germline values: CDR1 PRHDT, CDR2 FYEKMQ (reference sequence). CDR3 sequence reads: CASSLGQGARYEQYF. Here the CDR3 DNA reads TGTGCCAGCAGCCTAGGACAGGGGGCGAGATACGAGCAGTACTTC.

This rearrangement joins TRBV28 to TRBJ1-6; D not certain. Germline CDR1 is MDHEN and CDR2 is SYDVKM. CDR3 length: 15 amino acids. V lost 6 bases, J lost 14 bases, and 23 bases lay in between. CDR3 region: CASRPRPGSGFTLHF. The CDR3, as DNA: TGTGCCAGCAGACCGAGGCCGGGGTCCGGATTCACCCTCCACTTT.

The genes are TRBV5-4 and TRBJ1-1; TRBD1 might be the D (6 bases). Trimming removed 5 bases from V and 0 bases from J, with 17 bases in between. Looked up from germline, CDR1 is SGHNT and CDR2 is YYREEE (reference sequence). CDR3 length: 16 residues. CDR3 nucleotides: TGTGCCAGCAGTAACACAGGGCGAGGGATGAACACTGAAGCTTTCTTT. Its translation: CASSNTGRGMNTEAFF.

J is TRBJ2-1 and V is TRBV9; 11 nucleotides align to TRBD2. This CDR3 is 15 amino acids long. The trim removed 2 bases at V and 5 bases at J, leaving 3 bases unmatched. Germline loops: CDR1 SGDLS, CDR2 YYNGEE. CDR3 in DNA: TGTGCCAGCAGCGTGGGACTAGCGGTAGACAATGAGCAGTTCTTC. This sequence encodes CASSVGLAVDNEQFF.

There are a few counts of this clone. V is TRBV10-2 and J is TRBJ2-7, with TRBD2 identical over 9 bases. After removal of 8 bases from V and 6 bases from J, the junction contained 17 bases not matched to a gene. Germline V lookup: CDR1 WSHSY, CDR2 SAAADI. This CDR3 comprises 16 residues. CDR3 sequence (DNA): TGCGCCAGCTCGAAGAAGGGTGCTAGCGGGGTGGGCGAGCAGTACTTC. It yields the protein CASSKKGASGVGEQYF.

V usage is TRBV15 and J usage is TRBJ1-1; 7 nucleotides match TRBD1. V shed 0 bases and J 5 bases; nucleotides not matched to a gene: 3. This CDR3 is built from 14 residues. Germline V lookup: CDR1 LNHNV, CDR2 YYDKDF (reference sequence). The CDR3 sequence: CATSREQGETEAFF. DNA of the CDR3: TGTGCCACCAGCAGAGAGCAGGGGGAGACTGAAGCTTTCTTT.